The 30 T cell receptor beta chains presented below share a single source sample, sequenced in a study of CD8 T cells in Susac syndrome. cDNA came from roughly 0.53 to 1 ug RNA primed by random hexamers. TCRdb redid the calling of the immunoSEQ multiplex PCR reads with MiXCR, one entry per CDR3 protein. This sample yields 180,000 or so distinct CDR3 sequences, of which about 95% are seen a single time; around 0.11% belongs to the top ten. Specimen: CD4+ T cells from PBMCs. All receptors come from a human donor in good health.

The chain couples TRBV20-1 to TRBJ2-7; TRBD1 matches 7 bases. CDR3 size: 13 residues. Germline trimming cut 2 bases from V and 10 bases from J; bases unmatched to any gene: 11. Germline values: CDR1 DFQATT, CDR2 SNEGSKA (reference sequence). The CDR3, as DNA: TGCAGTGCTAGATCTACAGGGGCGCGAGAACAGTACTTC. It is translated as CSARSTGAREQYF.

The chain uses TRBV6-6 and TRBJ2-7; no clear D. There are 16 residues in the CDR3. The germline V gene has CDR1 MNHNY and CDR2 SVGAGI (reference sequence). Trimming cost V 3 bases and J 0 bases, with 15 bases left between them. CDR3 sequence: CASSYRIAVDSYEQYF. DNA of the CDR3: TGTGCCAGCAGTTATCGCATCGCGGTGGACTCCTACGAGCAGTACTTC.

The chain is built from TRBV15 and TRBJ2-7; TRBD1 is a possible D gene (6 bases). The CDR3 runs to 14 residues. Germline-derived CDR1 and CDR2 are LNHNV and YYDKDF (reference sequence). Trimming took off 1 base at V and 5 bases at J, with 12 bases between the two ends. The CDR3 reads CATSRAGDVDEQYF. CDR3 sequence (DNA): TGTGCCACCAGCAGAGCAGGGGATGTCGACGAGCAGTACTTC.

The chain employs TRBV7-2 and TRBJ2-3, with D possibly TRBD1 on 5 matching bases. Germline V gene data show CDR1 as SGHTA and CDR2 as FQGNSA. CDR3 length equals 16 residues. Trimming left V 5 bases short and J 4 bases short, with 19 bases between. Here the CDR3 reads CASSPPTVDTPDTQYF. CDR3 bases: TGTGCCAGCAGCCCACCGACAGTAGATACTCCAGATACGCAGTATTTT.

The chain has TRBV7-2 and TRBJ2-7, with 11 bases lining up with TRBD2. V was pared by 6 bases and J by 7 bases, with 8 bases of the junction left unmatched. The germline V gene encodes CDR1 SGHTA and CDR2 FQGNSA. The CDR3 loop spans 14 amino acids. DNA of the CDR3: TGTGCCAGCAGTTCTAGCGGGAGGACCCGGGAGCAGTACTTC. Residues: CASSSSGRTREQYF.

The gene calls are TRBV30 and TRBJ1-4; a possible D gene is TRBD1 (6 bases). Germline values: CDR1 GTSNPN, CDR2 SVGIG (reference sequence). Between the trimmed V and J ends, which lost 2 bases and 7 bases, there was a span of 11 bases. CDR3 length: 13 amino acids. CDR3 coding DNA: TGTGCCTGGAGTCAGGGGCCGAGTGAAAAACTGTTTTTT. Translated: CAWSQGPSEKLFF.

This chain uses TRBV7-2 with TRBJ2-3; D remains unclear. Per germline, CDR1 SGHTA and CDR2 FQGNSA. Trimming removed 3 bases at V and 2 bases at J, with 3 bases between. CDR3 length equals 12 residues. The CDR3 loop reads CASSFLTDTQYF. CDR3 coding DNA: TGTGCCAGCAGCTTTCTCACAGATACGCAGTATTTT.

CDR3 sequence: CAWRTSSNLYNEQFF. The CDR3 region has the DNA TGTGCCTGGAGGACTAGCAGCAATCTATACAATGAGCAGTTCTTC. The chain links TRBV30 to TRBJ2-1, with TRBD2 identical over 7 bases. This CDR3 comprises 15 residues. Germline-derived CDR1 and CDR2 are GTSNPN and SVGIG (reference sequence). Germline trimming cut 3 bases from V and 4 bases from J; bases unmatched to any gene: 9.

This sequence joins TRBV29-1 and TRBJ2-7, with a possible D match to TRBD2 (5 bases). The CDR3 consists of 14 residues. Deletions cut 1 base from V and 5 bases from J, with 15 bases between. The germline CDR1 and CDR2 sequences are SQVTM and ANQGSEA. CDR3 region: CSVEGSPGLNEQYF. Here the CDR3 DNA reads TGCAGCGTTGAAGGCAGTCCGGGGTTGAACGAGCAGTACTTC.

The table lists this clonotype with a count of one. This sequence joins TRBV12-5 and TRBJ2-1; 9 bases match TRBD2. Germline V CDR1 and CDR2: LGHNT, FRNRAP. The junction had 12 bases not matched to a gene; V was cut back by 9 bases and J by 6 bases. The CDR3 has 15 residues. In nucleotides, the CDR3 is TGTGCTAGGCCGCGTAGCGGGAGTAATTCCAATGAGCAGTTCTTC. Its translation is CARPRSGSNSNEQFF.

The chain is built from TRBV30 and TRBJ2-1; TRBD2 matches at 14 bases. The CDR3 is 16 residues long. V lost 4 bases to trimming and J lost 12 bases; unmatched junction nucleotides: 14. Per the germline V gene, CDR1 is GTSNPN and CDR2 is SVGIG (reference sequence). The CDR3 is CAWILGTSGRKVRQFF. For the CDR3, the DNA is TGTGCCTGGATATTAGGGACTAGCGGGAGAAAGGTTAGGCAGTTCTTC.

J is TRBJ2-5 and V is TRBV7-9, with D possibly TRBD2 on 6 matching bases. The CDR3 loop spans 15 amino acids. Germline CDR1 and CDR2: SEHNR and FQNEAQ (reference sequence). Trimming pared 5 bases from V and 4 bases from J, leaving 17 bases between. CDR3 nucleotides: TGTGCCAGCAGCCCCGGAGGGGCGTATGTAGAGACCCAGTACTTC. Translating gives CASSPGGAYVETQYF. The full variable domain, completed using reference TRBV7-9 and TRBJ2-5, is DTGVSQNPRHKITKRGQNVTFRCDPISEHNRLYWYRQTLGQGPEFLTYFQNEAQLEKSRLLSDRFSAERPKGSFSTLEIQRTEQGDSAMYLCASSPGGAYVETQYFGPGTRLLVL.

This clonotype has just one count. J is TRBJ2-4 and V is TRBV4-2; 10 nucleotides line up with TRBD1. J was trimmed by 9 bases and V by 1 base; bases with no gene match: 6. The CDR3 spans 15 residues. Per the germline V gene, CDR1 is LGHNA and CDR2 is YNFKEQ. The CDR3 DNA follows: TGTGCCAGCAGCCAAGTGGGGACAGGGGTTCGCATTCAGTACTTC. It specifies CASSQVGTGVRIQYF.

This clonotype was recorded only once. The J gene is TRBJ2-7, the V gene TRBV7-8; D uncertain. V lost 3 bases to trimming and J lost 3 bases, with 9 bases between them. CDR1 and CDR2 (germline): SGHVS, FQNEAQ. The CDR3 is made up of 13 amino acids. The CDR3 coding sequence is TGTGCCAGCAGCTTGGGCCCGAACTACGAGCAGTACTTC. Translated: CASSLGPNYEQYF. The whole variable domain, remainder taken from reference TRBV7-8 and TRBJ2-7, is GAGVSQSPRYKVAKRGQDVALRCDPISGHVSLFWYQQALGQGPEFLTYFQNEAQLDKSGLPSDRFFAERPEGSVSTLKIQRTQQEDSAVYLCASSLGPNYEQYFGPGTRLTVT.

The rearrangement joins TRBV20-1 to TRBJ1-1; no clear D gene. CDR3 length equals 9 residues. The V end was cut by 5 bases, the J end by 11 bases, with 9 bases between. The germline gives CDR1 DFQATT, CDR2 SNEGSKA (reference sequence). The CDR3 reads CSAPVGAFF. CDR3 nucleotides: TGCAGTGCTCCGGTCGGGGCTTTCTTT.

The chain uses TRBV14 and TRBJ1-1; a possible D gene is TRBD1 (5 bases). Germline values: CDR1 SGHDN, CDR2 FVKESK. V lost 3 bases to trimming and J lost 4 bases, with 12 bases between them. This CDR3 is built from 14 residues. In DNA, the CDR3 is TGTGCCAGCAGCCAGATGAGGAGGGGCACTGAAGCTTTCTTT. Amino acids: CASSQMRRGTEAFF.

This chain links TRBV7-9 with TRBJ1-1; possible D gene TRBD1, 5 bases. CDR3 size: 13 residues. V gave up 3 bases and J gave up 1 base, with 6 bases separating them. The V gene's germline CDR1 is SEHNR and CDR2 FQNEAQ (reference sequence). In DNA form, the CDR3 reads TGTGCCAGCAGCTTCGGGGCGAACACTGAAGCTTTCTTT. Translated: CASSFGANTEAFF. Combining the CDR3 with reference TRBV7-9 and TRBJ1-1 gives the whole variable domain DTGVSQNPRHKITKRGQNVTFRCDPISEHNRLYWYRQTLGQGPEFLTYFQNEAQLEKSRLLSDRFSAERPKGSFSTLEIQRTEQGDSAMYLCASSFGANTEAFFGQGTRLTVV.

The chain couples TRBV20-1 to TRBJ1-5; D might be TRBD1 (5 bases). V was cut by 3 bases and J by 4 bases, with 10 bases left in between. Germline CDR1 reads DFQATT; CDR2 reads SNEGSKA (reference sequence). The CDR3 runs to 13 residues. CDR3 amino acids: CSASTGLNQPQHF. CDR3 nucleotide sequence: TGCAGTGCTAGTACGGGGCTTAATCAGCCCCAGCATTTT.

This chain links TRBV4-3 with TRBJ2-7, with TRBD1 matching 7 bases. V was pared by 4 bases and J by 1 base, with 7 bases of the junction left unmatched. CDR1 LGHNA and CDR2 YSLEER come from the germline V gene. CDR3 length: 15 residues. CDR3 amino acids: CASSRETGPSYEQYF. CDR3 sequence (DNA): TGCGCCAGCAGCCGGGAGACAGGGCCTTCCTACGAGCAGTACTTC.

J is TRBJ1-2 and V is TRBV7-3; no firm D call. From germline, CDR1 is SGHTA and CDR2 FQGTGA. Trimming shortened V by 5 bases and J by 8 bases, and 15 bases separated the two germline ends. The CDR3 extends over 13 amino acids. For the CDR3, the DNA is TGTGCCAGCAGCCGTAGGGCTGGGCTCGGCTACACCTTC. Its translation is CASSRRAGLGYTF.

This rearrangement joins TRBV7-2 to TRBJ2-1; 10 bases map to TRBD2. V lost 5 bases, J lost 9 bases, and 16 bases stayed unmatched. This CDR3 spans 17 amino acids. In germline, CDR1 is SGHTA, CDR2 FQGNSA. The CDR3 sequence: CASSPQSPGLASGEQFF. In DNA, the CDR3 is TGTGCCAGCAGCCCCCAATCCCCGGGACTAGCGAGTGGTGAGCAGTTCTTC. Combining the CDR3 with reference TRBV7-2 and TRBJ2-1 gives the whole variable domain GAGVSQSPSNKVTEKGKDVELRCDPISGHTALYWYRQSLGQGLEFLIYFQGNSAPDKSGLPSDRFSAERTGGSVSTLTIQRTQQEDSAVYLCASSPQSPGLASGEQFFGPGTRLTVL.

The V and J genes are TRBV30 and TRBJ1-1, with D unresolved. The V end was cut by 4 bases, the J end by 1 base, with 7 bases between. The CDR3 consists of 12 residues. Germline assignment: CDR1 GTSNPN and CDR2 SVGIG (reference sequence). CDR3 residues: CAWNRANTEAFF. In nucleotides, the CDR3 is TGTGCCTGGAATAGGGCGAACACTGAAGCTTTCTTT. Full variable domain (rest looked up from reference TRBV30 and TRBJ1-1): SQTIHQWPATLVQPVGSPLSLECTVEGTSNPNLYWYRQAAGRGLQLLFYSVGIGQISSEVPQNLSASRPQDRQFILSSKKLLLSDSGFYLCAWNRANTEAFFGQGTRLTVV.

This chain uses TRBV28 with TRBJ1-5; no firm D call. This CDR3 is 12 amino acids long. From germline, CDR1 is MDHEN and CDR2 SYDVKM. The DNA of the CDR3 is TGTGCTTCGTTAGTCCCGCGGCAGCCCCAGCATTTT. Amino acids: CASLVPRQPQHF.

This clonotype was counted a single time. The J gene is TRBJ2-4, the V gene TRBV20-1; D gene ambiguous. CDR3 length: 15 residues. Trimming removed 2 bases from V and 9 bases from J, with 20 bases in between. Germline V lookup: CDR1 DFQATT, CDR2 SNEGSKA (reference sequence). The CDR3: CSARLGSRFEIIQYF. The CDR3 nucleotides read TGCAGTGCTAGACTGGGCAGCAGGTTTGAAATCATTCAGTACTTC.

This chain connects TRBV7-3 to TRBJ2-3, with TRBD2 matching over 14 bases. The V gene's germline CDR1 is SGHTA and CDR2 FQGTGA. The CDR3 has 18 amino acids. The ends lost 2 bases at V and 4 bases at J; junction bases unmatched: 8. The CDR3 bases are TGTGCCAGCAGCTTACTTACGACTAGCGGGAGGGCCCCAGATACGCAGTATTTT. This encodes CASSLLTTSGRAPDTQYF.

The V call is TRBV27, the J call TRBJ2-1, with 8 bases fitting TRBD2. Germline CDR1 is MNHEY and CDR2 is SMNVEV (reference sequence). This CDR3 is built from 15 residues. J gave up 7 bases and V 5 bases, and 10 bases lay outside the gene matches. The CDR3 nucleotides are TGTGCCAGCAGTCCCCTAGGAAGCGGGAGTAATGAGCAGTTCTTC. As protein: CASSPLGSGSNEQFF.

The CDR3 is CASSRGDAGRQETQYF. The DNA of the CDR3 is TGTGCCAGTAGTAGGGGGGACGCGGGACGTCAAGAGACCCAGTACTTC. This sequence joins TRBV19 and TRBJ2-5; a possible D gene is TRBD2 (6 bases). Deletions cut 4 bases from V and 2 bases from J, with 17 bases between. This CDR3 region has 16 residues. Germline-derived CDR1 and CDR2 are LNHDA and SQIVND (reference sequence).

The chain couples TRBV2 to TRBJ1-5; 9 bases are shared with TRBD1. Germline V lookup: CDR1 SNHLY, CDR2 FYNNEI. The V gene end was trimmed by 5 bases and the J gene end by 5 bases; junction bases not matched to a gene: 1. The CDR3 covers 13 residues. The CDR3 sequence: CASSRTGDQPQHF. DNA of the CDR3: TGTGCCAGCAGTCGGACAGGGGATCAGCCCCAGCATTTT. Full variable domain (remainder filled in from reference TRBV2 and TRBJ1-5): EPEVTQTPSHQVTQMGQEVILRCVPISNHLYFYWYRQILGQKVEFLVSFYNNEISEKSEIFDDQFSVERPDGSNFTLKIRSTKLEDSAMYFCASSRTGDQPQHFGDGTRLSIL.

The chain recombines TRBV15 with TRBJ2-3; maybe TRBD2 (6 bases). This CDR3 is built from 14 residues. V was clipped by 3 bases and J by 2 bases, with 9 bases between them. Germline V lookup: CDR1 LNHNV, CDR2 YYDKDF (reference sequence). The CDR3 loop reads CATSRGLNTDTQYF. In nucleotides, the CDR3 is TGTGCCACCAGCAGGGGACTTAACACAGATACGCAGTATTTT.

This CDR3 reads CSARRDGRSGYTF. As DNA, the CDR3 is TGCAGTGCTAGGCGGGACGGACGGTCCGGCTACACCTTC. The J gene is TRBJ1-2, the V gene TRBV20-1; a possible D gene is TRBD1 (5 bases). The CDR3 spans 13 residues. Between the trimmed V and J ends, which lost 3 bases and 8 bases, there was a span of 16 bases. In germline, CDR1 is DFQATT, CDR2 SNEGSKA (reference sequence).